The clone carrying this TCR beta chain was seen a handful of times. Each CDR3 protein is one row after TCRdb ran MiXCR on the 5' RACE reads. The sample lists approximately 300,000 distinct CDR3 sequences, more than 15% seen once, with around 23% in the top ten. These data originate in a study of T-cell memory formation after mild COVID-19. V dropped 3 bases and J dropped 8 bases, with 17 bases sitting between them. This CDR3 spans 15 amino acids. The germline V gene has CDR1 MDHEN and CDR2 SYDVKM. This receptor was identified in a man in his late teens or twenties who had mild COVID-19 (a few samples of this study predate the infection). Cell type and time point are not known. The V gene is TRBV28, the J gene TRBJ2-1, with TRBD1 as a possible D gene (6 bases). Material for sequencing was PBMCs or a T cell subset sorted from them (not recorded which). DNA of the CDR3: TGTGCCAGCAGTTTTCGACAGGACAGCACGGATGAGCAGTTCTTC. It translates to CASSFRQDSTDEQFF.